This is a list of T cell receptor beta chains from one sample in a study of cytomegalovirus exposure and HLA in healthy donors. Some clones are missing from TCRdb's copy, which holds only in-frame ones; the method was immunoSEQ multiplex PCR. The table shows some 120,000 clones, with 70% to 80% occurring only once. Sequenced: PBMCs. Receptors originate from a woman between 50 and 59 years old in good health and CMV-seropositive. Both conserved end residues are part of each CDR3. A D gene is named only where the DNA matches it firmly. Expanded clones get a size class; other rows say once, few or many, or leave the size out.

d_gene,v_gene,j_gene,abundance,CDR3aa,CDR3nt
TRBD1,TRBV30,TRBJ1-5,few,CAWTRQGPNQPQHF,TGTGCCTGGACCAGACAGGGGCCGAATCAGCCCCAGCATTTT
-,TRBV5-8,TRBJ1-2,-,CASSSVPLNYGYTF,TGTGCCAGCAGCTCGGTCCCTCTAAACTATGGCTACACCTTC
-,TRBV29-1,TRBJ2-3,-,CSVEEYNTDTQYF,TGCAGCGTTGAAGAATACAACACAGATACGCAGTATTTT
-,TRBV5-1,TRBJ2-2,-,CASSFYRGENTGELFF,TGCGCCAGCAGCTTTTATCGCGGGGAGAACACCGGGGAGCTGTTTTTT
-,TRBV29-1,TRBJ2-5,-,CSGTADTGGGQYF,TGCAGCGGGACGGCGGACACCGGAGGAGGGCAGTACTTC
TRBD2,TRBV7-2,TRBJ2-3,-,CASSALRGTSGLDTQYF,TGTGCCAGCAGCGCCTTACGCGGGACTAGCGGGCTAGATACGCAGTATTTT
TRBD2,TRBV5-4,TRBJ2-2,-,CASSLSGGNTGELFF,TGTGCCAGCAGCTTAAGCGGGGGAAACACCGGGGAGCTGTTTTTT
-,TRBV27,TRBJ2-7,few,CASSLSETAYEQYF,TGTGCCAGCAGTTTATCGGAGACAGCGTACGAGCAGTACTTC
-,TRBV5-1,TRBJ2-2,once,CASSSLEGLDGELFF,TGCGCCAGCAGCTCCCTAGAGGGTCTTGACGGGGAGCTGTTTTTT
-,TRBV29-1,TRBJ2-6,once,CSGAISGANVLTF,TGCAGCGGGGCCATCTCTGGGGCCAACGTCCTGACTTTC
-,TRBV7-9,TRBJ1-2,-,CASSLALNNGYTF,TGTGCCAGCAGCTTAGCCCTTAACAATGGCTACACCTTC
-,TRBV5-4,TRBJ1-6,-,CASSSMTGTLNSPLHF,TGTGCCAGCAGCTCGATGACCGGGACACTCAATTCACCCCTCCACTTT
-,TRBV4-3,TRBJ1-1,-,CASSQDSTFSPEAFF,TGCGCCAGCAGCCAGGACAGCACATTCTCTCCGGAAGCTTTCTTT
TRBD2,TRBV2,TRBJ2-7,-,CASGTSGTYEQYF,TGTGCCAGCGGGACTAGCGGCACCTACGAGCAGTACTTC
-,TRBV4-2,TRBJ2-1,once,CASSQDSYGYNEQFF,TGTGCCAGCAGCCAAGATAGCTACGGGTACAATGAGCAGTTCTTC
-,TRBV2,TRBJ2-1,-,CASSEVRRDYNEQFF,TGTGCCAGCAGTGAAGTCCGCCGGGACTACAATGAGCAGTTCTTC
TRBD1,TRBV5-1,TRBJ1-1,-,CASSRTGKMNTEAFF,TGCGCCAGCAGCAGGACAGGAAAAATGAACACTGAAGCTTTCTTT
TRBD2,TRBV5-1,TRBJ2-1,-,CASSFLAGDNEQFF,TGCGCCAGCAGCTTCTTAGCGGGGGACAATGAGCAGTTCTTC
-,TRBV5-1,TRBJ2-7,-,CASSFAQAGSKGEQYF,TGCGCCAGCAGCTTCGCACAGGCAGGGTCTAAGGGCGAGCAGTACTTC
-,TRBV5-4,TRBJ1-1,few,CASSPKRGGMNTEAFF,TGTGCCAGCAGCCCAAAACGAGGGGGTATGAACACTGAAGCTTTCTTT
-,TRBV4-1,TRBJ1-5,-,CASSLYEGRNQPQHF,TGCGCCAGCAGCCTTTACGAGGGGAGGAATCAGCCCCAGCATTTT
-,TRBV19,TRBJ2-7,-,CASSMGRGVSSSYEQYF,TGTGCCAGTAGTATGGGCAGGGGTGTGAGCTCGTCCTACGAGCAGTACTTC
-,TRBV4-2,TRBJ1-1,-,CASSQDTGWRDTEAFF,TGTGCCAGCAGCCAAGATACAGGGTGGAGAGACACTGAAGCTTTCTTT
-,TRBV19,TRBJ2-2,few,CASSIRAAGLATGELFF,TGTGCCAGTAGTATTAGGGCGGCAGGGCTCGCTACCGGGGAGCTGTTTTTT
-,TRBV4-3,TRBJ2-5,-,CASSQDPEETQYF,TGCGCCAGCAGCCAAGACCCCGAGGAGACCCAGTACTTC
-,TRBV6-5,TRBJ1-2,-,CASSRGGFYGYTF,TGTGCCAGCAGCCGAGGAGGATTCTATGGCTACACCTTC
-,TRBV5-4,TRBJ2-7,-,CASSYQGSDEQYF,TGTGCCAGCAGCTACCAGGGAAGCGACGAGCAGTACTTC
TRBD2,TRBV19,TRBJ2-1,once,CASSIRLAGAYNEQFF,TGTGCCAGTAGTATTAGACTAGCGGGAGCCTACAATGAGCAGTTCTTC